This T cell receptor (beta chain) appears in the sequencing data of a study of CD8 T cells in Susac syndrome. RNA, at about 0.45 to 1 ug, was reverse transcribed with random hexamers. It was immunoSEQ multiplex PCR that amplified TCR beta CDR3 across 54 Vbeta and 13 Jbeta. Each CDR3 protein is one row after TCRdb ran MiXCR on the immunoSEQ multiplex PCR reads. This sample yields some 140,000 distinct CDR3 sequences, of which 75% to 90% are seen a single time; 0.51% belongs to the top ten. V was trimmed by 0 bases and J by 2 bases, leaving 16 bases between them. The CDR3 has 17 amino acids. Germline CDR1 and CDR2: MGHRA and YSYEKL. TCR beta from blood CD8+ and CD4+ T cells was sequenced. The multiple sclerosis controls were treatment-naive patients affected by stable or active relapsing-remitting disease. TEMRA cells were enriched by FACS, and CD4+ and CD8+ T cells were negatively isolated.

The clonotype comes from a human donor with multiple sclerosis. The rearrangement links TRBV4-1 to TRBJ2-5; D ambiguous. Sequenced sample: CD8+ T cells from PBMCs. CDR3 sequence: CASSQERVGSLQETQYF. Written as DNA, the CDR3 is TGCGCCAGCAGCCAAGAAAGGGTGGGAAGCCTACAAGAGACCCAGTACTTC.